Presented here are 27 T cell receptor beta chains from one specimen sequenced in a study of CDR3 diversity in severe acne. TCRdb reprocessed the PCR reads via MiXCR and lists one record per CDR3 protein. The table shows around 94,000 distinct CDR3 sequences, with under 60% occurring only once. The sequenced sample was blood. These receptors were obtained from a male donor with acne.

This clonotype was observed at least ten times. The CDR3 sequence is CASSYRGGETQYF. The CDR3, as DNA: TGTGCCAGCAGTTACAGGGGAGGGGAGACCCAGTACTTC. The rearrangement links TRBV12-3 or TRBV12-4 to TRBJ2-5; D tentatively reads TRBD1 or TRBD2 (7 bases each). The CDR3 loop spans 13 amino acids. Trimming cost V 4 bases and J 5 bases, with 11 bases left between them.

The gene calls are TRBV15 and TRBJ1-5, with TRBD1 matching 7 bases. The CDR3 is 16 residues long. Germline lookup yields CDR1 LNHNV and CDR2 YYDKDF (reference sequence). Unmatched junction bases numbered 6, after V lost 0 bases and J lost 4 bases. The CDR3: CATSRDPGQSNQPQHF. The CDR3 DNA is TGTGCCACCAGCAGAGATCCGGGACAGTCTAATCAGCCCCAGCATTTT.

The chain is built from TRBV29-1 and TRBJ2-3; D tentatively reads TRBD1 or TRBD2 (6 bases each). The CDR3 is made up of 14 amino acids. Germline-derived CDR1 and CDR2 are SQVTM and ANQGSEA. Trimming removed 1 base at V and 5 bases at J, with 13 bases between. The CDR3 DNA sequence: TGCAGCGTTGAAGGGATGGGGGGCAAAGATACGCAGTATTTT. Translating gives CSVEGMGGKDTQYF.

The CDR3, as DNA: TGTGCCAGCAGCTTGTACGGCTCTTGGTATGGCTACACCTTC. Translating gives CASSLYGSWYGYTF. The chain joins TRBV5-4 to TRBJ1-2; D gene ambiguous. CDR1 is SGHNT, CDR2 YYREEE, per germline (reference sequence). The CDR3 is 14 amino acids. The V end was cut by 1 base, the J end by 5 bases, with 12 bases between.

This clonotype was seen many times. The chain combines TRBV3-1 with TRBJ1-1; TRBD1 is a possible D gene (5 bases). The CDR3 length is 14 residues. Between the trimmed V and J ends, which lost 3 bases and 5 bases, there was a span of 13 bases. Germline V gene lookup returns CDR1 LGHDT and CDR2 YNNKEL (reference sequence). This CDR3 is CASSQDYGGTEAFF. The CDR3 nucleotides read TGTGCCAGCAGCCAGGATTACGGGGGAACTGAAGCTTTCTTT. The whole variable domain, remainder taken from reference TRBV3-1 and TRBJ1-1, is DTAVSQTPKYLVTQMGNDKSIKCEQNLGHDTMYWYKQDSKKFLKIMFSYNNKELIINETVPNRFSPKSPDKAHLNLHINSLELGDSAVYFCASSQDYGGTEAFFGQGTRLTVV.

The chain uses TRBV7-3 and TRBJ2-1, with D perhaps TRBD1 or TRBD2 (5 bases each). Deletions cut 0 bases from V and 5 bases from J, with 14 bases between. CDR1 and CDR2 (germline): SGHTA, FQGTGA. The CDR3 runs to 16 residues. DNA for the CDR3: TGTGCCAGCAGCTTAACTCCGGGACGGGCCCACAATGAGCAGTTCTTC. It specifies CASSLTPGRAHNEQFF.

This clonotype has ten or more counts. CDR3: CASSSQGTGYGYTF. CDR3 coding DNA: TGTGCCAGCAGCAGTCAGGGGACGGGCTATGGCTACACCTTC. The V gene is TRBV14, the J gene TRBJ1-2; TRBD1 is a possible D gene (6 bases). Trimming left V 5 bases short and J 4 bases short, with 14 bases between. The germline gives CDR1 SGHDN, CDR2 FVKESK. The CDR3 totals 14 residues.

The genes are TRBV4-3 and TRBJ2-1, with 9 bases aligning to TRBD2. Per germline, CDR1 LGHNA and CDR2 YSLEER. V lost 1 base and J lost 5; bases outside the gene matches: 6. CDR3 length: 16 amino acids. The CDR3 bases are TGCGCCAGCAGCCAAGGGCTAGCGGGGTTACACAATGAGCAGTTCTTC. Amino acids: CASSQGLAGLHNEQFF.

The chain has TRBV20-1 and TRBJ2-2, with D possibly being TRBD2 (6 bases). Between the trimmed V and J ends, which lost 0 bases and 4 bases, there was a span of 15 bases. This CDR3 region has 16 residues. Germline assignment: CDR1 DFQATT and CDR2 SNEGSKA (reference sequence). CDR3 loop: CSARDLGGGLTGELFF. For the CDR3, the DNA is TGCAGTGCTAGAGATCTCGGGGGAGGCCTCACCGGGGAGCTGTTTTTT.

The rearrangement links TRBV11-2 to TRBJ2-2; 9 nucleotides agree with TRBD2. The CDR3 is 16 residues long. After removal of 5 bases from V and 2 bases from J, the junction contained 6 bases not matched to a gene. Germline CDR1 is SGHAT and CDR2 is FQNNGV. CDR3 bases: TGTGCCAGCAGCCCGACTAGCGGAGCAAACACCGGGGAGCTGTTTTTT. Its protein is CASSPTSGANTGELFF.

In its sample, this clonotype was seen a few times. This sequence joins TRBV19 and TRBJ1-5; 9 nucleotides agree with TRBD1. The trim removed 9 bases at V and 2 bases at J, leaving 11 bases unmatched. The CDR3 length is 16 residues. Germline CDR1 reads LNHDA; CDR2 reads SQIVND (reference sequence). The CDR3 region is CASSRQDRGGNQPQHF. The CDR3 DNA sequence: TGTGCCAGCTCGAGACAGGACAGGGGAGGCAATCAGCCCCAGCATTTT.

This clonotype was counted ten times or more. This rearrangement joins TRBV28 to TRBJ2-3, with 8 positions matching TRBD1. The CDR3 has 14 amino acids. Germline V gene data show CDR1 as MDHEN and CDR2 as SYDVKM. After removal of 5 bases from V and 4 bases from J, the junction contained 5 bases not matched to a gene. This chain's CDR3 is CASSTDRVPDTQYF. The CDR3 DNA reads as TGTGCCAGCAGTACGGACAGGGTCCCAGATACGCAGTATTTT.

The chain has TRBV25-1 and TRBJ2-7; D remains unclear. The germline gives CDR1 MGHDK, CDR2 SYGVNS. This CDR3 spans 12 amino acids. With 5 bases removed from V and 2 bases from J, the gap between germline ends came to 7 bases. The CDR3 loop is CASSSSPYEQYF. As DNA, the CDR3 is TGTGCCAGCAGTTCGTCCCCCTACGAGCAGTACTTC.

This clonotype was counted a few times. The CDR3 nucleotides are TGTGCCAGTAGGTTAATACCGGGGGAGACCCAGTACTTC. Translating it yields CASRLIPGETQYF. The chain has TRBV19 and TRBJ2-5; perhaps TRBD2 as D (5 bases). V shed 6 bases and J shed 5 bases, with 13 bases lying between them. CDR1 LNHDA and CDR2 SQIVND come from the germline V gene (reference sequence). The CDR3 has 13 amino acids.

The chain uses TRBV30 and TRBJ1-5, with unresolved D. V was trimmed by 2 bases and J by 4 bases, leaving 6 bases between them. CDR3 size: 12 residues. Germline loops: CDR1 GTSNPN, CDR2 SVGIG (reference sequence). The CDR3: CAWSPRNQPQHF. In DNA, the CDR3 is TGTGCCTGGAGTCCTCGGAATCAGCCCCAGCATTTT.

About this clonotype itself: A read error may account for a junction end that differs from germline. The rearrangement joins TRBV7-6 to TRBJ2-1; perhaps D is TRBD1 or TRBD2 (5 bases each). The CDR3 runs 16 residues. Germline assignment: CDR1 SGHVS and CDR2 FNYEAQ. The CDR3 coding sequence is TGTGCCAGCAGCCTAGCAGGGTCAACTCCCCCAAGTGAGCAGTTCTTC. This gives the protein CASSLAGSTPPSEQFF.

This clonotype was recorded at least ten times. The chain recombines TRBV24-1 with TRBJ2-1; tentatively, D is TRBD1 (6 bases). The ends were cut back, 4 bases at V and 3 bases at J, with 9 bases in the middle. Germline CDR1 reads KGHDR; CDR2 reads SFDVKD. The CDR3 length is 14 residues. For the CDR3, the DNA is TGTGCCACCAGTGACGTGGACAGCTACAATGAGCAGTTCTTC. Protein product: CATSDVDSYNEQFF.

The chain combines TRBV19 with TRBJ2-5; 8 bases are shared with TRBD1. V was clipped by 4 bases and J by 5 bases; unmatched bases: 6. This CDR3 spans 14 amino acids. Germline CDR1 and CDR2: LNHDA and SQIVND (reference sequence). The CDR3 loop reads CASSNKRTGETQYF. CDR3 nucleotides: TGTGCCAGTAGTAATAAAAGGACAGGGGAGACCCAGTACTTC. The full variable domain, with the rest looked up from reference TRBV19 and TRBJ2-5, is DGGITQSPKYLFRKEGQNVTLSCEQNLNHDAMYWYRQDPGQGLRLIYYSQIVNDFQKGDIAEGYSVSREKKESFPLTVTSAQKNPTAFYLCASSNKRTGETQYFGPGTRLLVL.

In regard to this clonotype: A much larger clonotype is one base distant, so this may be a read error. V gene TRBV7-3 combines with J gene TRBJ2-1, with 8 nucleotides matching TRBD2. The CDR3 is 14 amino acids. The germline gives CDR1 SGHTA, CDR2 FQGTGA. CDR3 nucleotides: TGTGACAGCAGCTTGGAACTAGCGGACAATGAGCAGTTCTTC. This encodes CDSSLELADNEQFF. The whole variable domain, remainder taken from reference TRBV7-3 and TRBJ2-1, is GAGVSQTPSNKVTEKGKYVELRCDPISGHTALYWYRQSLGQGPEFLIYFQGTGAADDSGLPNDRFFAVRPEGSVSTLKIQRTERGDSAVYLCDSSLELADNEQFFGPGTRLTVL.

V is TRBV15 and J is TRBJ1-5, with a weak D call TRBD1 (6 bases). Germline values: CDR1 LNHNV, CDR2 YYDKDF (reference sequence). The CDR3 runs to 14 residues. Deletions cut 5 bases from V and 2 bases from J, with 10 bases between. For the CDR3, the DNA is TGTGCCACCAGCGAGGGGGAAGGCAATCAGCCCCAGCATTTT. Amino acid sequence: CATSEGEGNQPQHF.

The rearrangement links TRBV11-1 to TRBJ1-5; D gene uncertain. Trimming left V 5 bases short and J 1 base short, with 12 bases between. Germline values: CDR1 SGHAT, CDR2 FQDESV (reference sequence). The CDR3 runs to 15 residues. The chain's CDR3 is CASSKGIWSNQPQHF. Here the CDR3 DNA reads TGTGCCAGCAGCAAGGGTATTTGGAGCAATCAGCCCCAGCATTTT.

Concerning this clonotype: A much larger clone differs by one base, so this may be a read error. The CDR3 sequence: CASSLRGGYTEAIF. The CDR3 region has the DNA TGTGCCAGCAGCTTGAGGGGGGGATATACTGAAGCTATCTTT. The chain employs TRBV25-1 and TRBJ1-1, with a possible D match to TRBD1 (6 bases). This CDR3 is built from 14 residues. CDR1 MGHDK and CDR2 SYGVNS come from the germline V gene.

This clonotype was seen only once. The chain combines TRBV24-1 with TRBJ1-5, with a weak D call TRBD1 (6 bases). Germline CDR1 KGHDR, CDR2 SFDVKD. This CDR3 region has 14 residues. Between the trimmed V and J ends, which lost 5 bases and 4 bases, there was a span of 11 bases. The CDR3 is CATSAKQGNQPQHF. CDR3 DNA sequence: TGTGCCACCAGTGCGAAACAGGGTAATCAGCCCCAGCATTTT.

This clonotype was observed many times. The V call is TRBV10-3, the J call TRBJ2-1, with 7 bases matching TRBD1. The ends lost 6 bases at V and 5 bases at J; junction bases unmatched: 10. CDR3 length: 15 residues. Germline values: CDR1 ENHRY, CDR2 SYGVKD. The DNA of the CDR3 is TGTGCCATCAGGGACGGGACAGTGCTCAACAATGAGCAGTTCTTC. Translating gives CAIRDGTVLNNEQFF.

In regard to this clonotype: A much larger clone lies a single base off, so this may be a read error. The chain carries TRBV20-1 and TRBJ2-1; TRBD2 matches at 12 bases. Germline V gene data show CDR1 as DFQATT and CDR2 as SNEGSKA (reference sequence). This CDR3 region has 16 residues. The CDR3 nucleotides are TGCGGTGCTAGAGAACTAGCGGGAGGAAGTTTCAATGAGCAGTTCTTC. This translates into CGARELAGGSFNEQFF.

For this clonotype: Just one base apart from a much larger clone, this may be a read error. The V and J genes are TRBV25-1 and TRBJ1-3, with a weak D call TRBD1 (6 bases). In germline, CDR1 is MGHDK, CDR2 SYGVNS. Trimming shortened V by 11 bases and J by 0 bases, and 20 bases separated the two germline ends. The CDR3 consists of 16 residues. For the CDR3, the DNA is TGTGCCTGGGACCAGGGGATTAGAAGCTCTGGAAACACCATATATTTT. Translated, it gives CAWDQGIRSSGNTIYF.

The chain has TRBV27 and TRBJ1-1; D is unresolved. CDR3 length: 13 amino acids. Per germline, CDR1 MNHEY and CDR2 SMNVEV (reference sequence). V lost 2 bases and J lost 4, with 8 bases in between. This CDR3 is CASSLRAGTEAFF. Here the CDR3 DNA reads TGTGCCAGCAGTTTAAGGGCAGGCACTGAAGCTTTCTTT.